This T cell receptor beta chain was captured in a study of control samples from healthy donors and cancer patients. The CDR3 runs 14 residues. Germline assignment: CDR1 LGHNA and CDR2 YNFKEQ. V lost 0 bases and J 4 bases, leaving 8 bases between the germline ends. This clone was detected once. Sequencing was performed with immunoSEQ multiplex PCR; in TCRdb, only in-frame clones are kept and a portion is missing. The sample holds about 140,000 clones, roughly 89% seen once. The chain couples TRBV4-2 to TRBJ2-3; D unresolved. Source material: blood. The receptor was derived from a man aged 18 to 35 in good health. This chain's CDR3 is CASSQDMQSDTQYF. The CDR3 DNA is TGTGCCAGCAGCCAAGATATGCAATCAGATACGCAGTATTTT.